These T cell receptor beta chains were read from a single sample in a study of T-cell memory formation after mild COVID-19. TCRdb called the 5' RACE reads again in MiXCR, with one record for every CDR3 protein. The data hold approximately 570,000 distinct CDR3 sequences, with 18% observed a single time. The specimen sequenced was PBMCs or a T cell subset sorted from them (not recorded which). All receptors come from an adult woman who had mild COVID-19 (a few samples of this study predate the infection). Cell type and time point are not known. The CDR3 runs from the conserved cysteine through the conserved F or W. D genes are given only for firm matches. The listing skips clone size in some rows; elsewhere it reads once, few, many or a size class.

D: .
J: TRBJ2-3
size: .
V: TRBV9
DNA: TGTGCCAGCAGCGTCCGGACTTCATCCACAGATACGCAGTATTTT
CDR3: CASSVRTSSTDTQYF

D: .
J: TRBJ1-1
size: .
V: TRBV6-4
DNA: TGTGCCACTCTTAGGATGGGGGATGACACTGAAGCTTTCTTT
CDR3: CATLRMGDDTEAFF

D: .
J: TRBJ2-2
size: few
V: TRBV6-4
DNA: TGTGCCAGCAGTTCCATTGGGGTCGGTAACACCGGGGAGCTGTTTTTT
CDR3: CASSSIGVGNTGELFF

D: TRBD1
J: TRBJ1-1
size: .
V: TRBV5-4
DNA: TGTGCCAGCAGCCAGACAGGGATCACTGAAGCTTTCTTT
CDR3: CASSQTGITEAFF

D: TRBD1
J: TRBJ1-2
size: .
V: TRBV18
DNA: TGTGCCAGCTCACCACCGCGTGGACAGGGAGATTCTGGCTACACCTTC
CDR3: CASSPPRGQGDSGYTF

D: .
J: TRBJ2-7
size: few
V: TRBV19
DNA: TGTGCCAGTAGAAGGACGTGGTTGGGGCAGGGGGGTACAGAGCAGTACTTC
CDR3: CASRRTWLGQGGTEQYF

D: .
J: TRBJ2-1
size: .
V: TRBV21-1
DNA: TGTGCCAGCAGCATGGGGACTAGCTACAATTTCTCCTACAATGAGCAGTTCTTC
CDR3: CASSMGTSYNFSYNEQFF

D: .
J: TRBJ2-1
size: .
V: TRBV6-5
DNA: TGTGCCAGCAGCCTCAACCTGTGGGATGAGCAGTTCTTC
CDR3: CASSLNLWDEQFF

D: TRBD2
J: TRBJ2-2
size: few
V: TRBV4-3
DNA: TGCGCCAGCAGCCAGTGGGTGGCGGGAGTAGCCGGGGAGCTGTTTTTT
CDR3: CASSQWVAGVAGELFF

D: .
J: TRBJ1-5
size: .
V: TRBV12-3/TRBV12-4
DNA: TGTGCCAGCAGTTCAGGGTTCCCCCAGCATTTT
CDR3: CASSSGFPQHF

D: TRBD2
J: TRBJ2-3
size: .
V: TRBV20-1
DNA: TGCAGTGCTAGAGAGGGCCTAGCGGCCACAGATACGCAGTATTTT
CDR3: CSAREGLAATDTQYF

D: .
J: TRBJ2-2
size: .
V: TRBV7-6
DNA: TGTGCCAGCAGCTCCGGACAGCCGTACACCGGGGAGCTGTTTTTT
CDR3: CASSSGQPYTGELFF

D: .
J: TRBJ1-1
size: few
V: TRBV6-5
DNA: TGTGCCAGCAGTCCCCGGAGCATTGGGAACACTGAAGCTTTCTTT
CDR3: CASSPRSIGNTEAFF

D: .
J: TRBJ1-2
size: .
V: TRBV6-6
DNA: TGTGCCAGCACCGATGCGACAGCCAACTATGGCTACACCTTC
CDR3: CASTDATANYGYTF

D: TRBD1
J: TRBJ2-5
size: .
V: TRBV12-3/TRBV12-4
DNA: TGTGCCAGCAGTTCCGCCACCGGGACAGGGGAGACCCAGTACTTC
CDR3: CASSSATGTGETQYF

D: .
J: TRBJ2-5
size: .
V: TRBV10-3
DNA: TGTGCCATCAGTCCCCGGGACAATCAAGAGACCCAGTACTTC
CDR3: CAISPRDNQETQYF

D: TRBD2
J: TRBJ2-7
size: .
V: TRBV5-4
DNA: TGTGCCTGTCGAGCCCGGGAGGACCCATACGAGCAGTACTTC
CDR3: CACRAREDPYEQYF